The next 26 T cell receptor beta chains were all read from a single sample in a study of T-cell reconstitution after alpha-beta-depleted transplantation in children. Researchers prepared the TCRbeta library using unique molecular identifiers, the study reports. TCRdb reprocessed the PCR reads with MiXCR, giving one entry per CDR3 protein. The sample has around 370,000 distinct CDR3 sequences; roughly 16% are singletons. Material: PBMCs, mostly from graft donor cells, obtained 360 days after TCRalphabeta/CD19-depleted stem cell transplant. Source of these receptors: a male patient between 2 and 15 years old who had a stem cell transplant for acute lymphoblastic leukemia, so the T cells may come from the graft donor.

This clonotype came up a few times. The chain joins TRBV12-3 or TRBV12-4 to TRBJ1-2, with 7 bases aligning to TRBD1. With V trimmed by 4 bases and J by 4 bases, 6 bases remained unmatched. The CDR3 extends over 14 amino acids. The CDR3 sequence: CASSSPGQPYGYTF. As DNA, the CDR3 is TGTGCCAGCAGTTCCCCGGGACAGCCCTATGGCTACACCTTC.

Here the CDR3 DNA reads TGTGCCAGCAGACCTAGCGGTATCACAGATACGCAGTATTTT. This sequence encodes CASRPSGITDTQYF. The V call is TRBV6-1, the J call TRBJ2-3, with TRBD2 matching over 7 bases. Germline V gives CDR1 MNHNS, CDR2 SASEGT. V gave up 6 bases and J gave up 2 bases; unmatched junction bases: 5. The CDR3 is 14 amino acids.

This chain uses TRBV5-1 with TRBJ2-1; D perhaps matches TRBD2 (5 bases). The CDR3 runs 15 residues. Germline V CDR1 and CDR2: SGHRS, YFSETQ. V gave up 4 bases and J gave up 7 bases, with 18 bases separating them. CDR3 nucleotide sequence: TGCGCCAGCAGCACCGCGAGGGAACAGCGGAATGAGCAGTTCTTC. It specifies CASSTAREQRNEQFF.

CDR3 sequence: CASRRAWDSLLIGSQPQHF. The DNA of the CDR3 is TGTGCCAGCAGAAGGGCCTGGGACAGCCTGCTTATCGGAAGTCAGCCCCAGCATTTT. The chain has TRBV6-2 or TRBV6-3 and TRBJ1-5, with TRBD1 matching 7 bases. Losses at the gene ends were 6 bases for V and 6 bases for J; bases not matched to a gene: 23. The V gene's germline CDR1 is MNHEY and CDR2 SVGEGT. There are 19 residues in the CDR3.

This rearrangement joins TRBV20-1 to TRBJ2-3, with TRBD1 as a possible D gene (6 bases). Germline V CDR1 and CDR2: DFQATT, SNEGSKA (reference sequence). V dropped 3 bases and J dropped 3 bases, with 25 bases sitting between them. The CDR3 extends over 18 amino acids. This CDR3 reads CSASQSTGPPGITDTQYF. The DNA of the CDR3 is TGCAGTGCTAGTCAGAGCACAGGGCCCCCTGGAATTACAGATACGCAGTATTTT.

This clonotype was observed a handful of times. V usage is TRBV20-1 and J usage is TRBJ2-4, with D perhaps matching TRBD2 (6 bases). The CDR3 is 14 residues long. V lost 6 bases and J lost 5, with 17 bases in between. Germline V gene sequence: CDR1 DFQATT, CDR2 SNEGSKA (reference sequence). The CDR3 DNA sequence: TGCAGTGCGAGCAGACCGGGAGCGCAAAACATTCAGTACTTC. As protein: CSASRPGAQNIQYF.

The chain uses TRBV28 and TRBJ1-5; 7 nucleotides align to TRBD1. V lost 2 bases, J lost 1 base, and 2 bases stayed unmatched. Germline V lookup: CDR1 MDHEN, CDR2 SYDVKM. The CDR3 consists of 15 residues. Written as DNA, the CDR3 is TGTGCCAGCAGTTTACCGGGACAGAGCAATCAGCCCCAGCATTTT. Amino acids: CASSLPGQSNQPQHF.

V and J are TRBV4-3 and TRBJ2-2; D ambiguous. Germline-derived CDR1 and CDR2 are LGHNA and YSLEER. There are 18 residues in the CDR3. Trimming took 5 bases from V and 0 from J, leaving 19 bases between them. This chain's CDR3 is CASSSHPFHRANTGELFF. In DNA form, the CDR3 reads TGCGCCAGCAGCTCCCACCCATTCCACCGCGCGAACACCGGGGAGCTGTTTTTT.

V and J are TRBV2 and TRBJ2-7, with D maybe TRBD2 (8 bases). Trimming removed 10 bases from V and 4 bases from J, with 17 bases in between. Germline V gene data show CDR1 as SNHLY and CDR2 as FYNNEI. The CDR3 has 13 residues. In DNA, the CDR3 is TGTGCCACTCAGGGGGGACTAGAATACGAGCAGTACTTC. Translation gives CATQGGLEYEQYF.

The chain combines TRBV11-2 with TRBJ1-5; perhaps TRBD1 as D (6 bases). The CDR3 length is 15 residues. The germline V gene has CDR1 SGHAT and CDR2 FQNNGV. V lost 4 bases to trimming and J lost 5 bases, with 15 bases between them. Here the CDR3 reads CASSSDRGAYQPQHF. The CDR3, as DNA: TGTGCCAGCAGCTCGGATCGGGGGGCATATCAGCCCCAGCATTTT.

The rearrangement joins TRBV27 to TRBJ1-5; D is unresolved. This CDR3 is built from 17 residues. From germline, CDR1 is MNHEY and CDR2 SMNVEV (reference sequence). V was shortened by 0 bases and J by 0 bases, with 12 bases between the two germline ends. The CDR3 DNA follows: TGTGCCAGCAGTTTATCTATGGGTCGGTATAGCAATCAGCCCCAGCATTTT. It yields the protein CASSLSMGRYSNQPQHF.

This clonotype came up a few times. The chain uses TRBV7-2 and TRBJ2-1; TRBD2 agrees at 10 bases. This CDR3 region has 17 residues. Trimming took 4 bases from V and 6 from J; bases not matched to a gene: 12. Germline-derived CDR1 and CDR2 are SGHTA and FQGNSA. The DNA for the CDR3 is TGTGCCAGCAGCTCCCCCCAAGAGCGGGAGGGCCTCAATGAGCAGTTCTTC. Protein: CASSSPQEREGLNEQFF.

This clonotype appeared a few times. The CDR3 sequence: CASSLNGVNTEAFF. CDR3 bases: TGTGCCAGCAGTTTAAACGGTGTTAACACTGAAGCTTTCTTT. This chain connects TRBV27 to TRBJ1-1; the D is unclear. Germline loops: CDR1 MNHEY, CDR2 SMNVEV (reference sequence). The CDR3 runs to 14 residues. The ends were cut back, 2 bases at V and 2 bases at J, with 9 bases in the middle.

This clonotype was seen a few times. V usage is TRBV28 and J usage is TRBJ2-3; D is undetermined. The V end lost 6 bases, the J end lost 2 bases, and 12 bases lay between the germline ends. The CDR3 spans 14 residues. Per the germline V gene, CDR1 is MDHEN and CDR2 is SYDVKM. The CDR3 DNA is TGTGCCAGCAGACCTACGGGCCTCACAGATACGCAGTATTTT. Protein sequence: CASRPTGLTDTQYF.

This chain connects TRBV5-1 to TRBJ2-7; the match to TRBD2 covers 15 bases. CDR3 length: 17 amino acids. Germline loops: CDR1 SGHRS, CDR2 YFSETQ. The V segment lost 4 bases and the J segment 3 bases; nucleotides outside the gene matches: 8. The CDR3 here is CASSLLGGLAGGYEQYF. CDR3 DNA sequence: TGCGCCAGCAGCCTCCTGGGGGGACTAGCGGGAGGCTACGAGCAGTACTTC.

The gene calls are TRBV4-1 and TRBJ2-3; D might be TRBD1 or TRBD2, each matching 7 bases. The germline V gene has CDR1 MGHRA and CDR2 YSYEKL. The CDR3 is 15 residues long. Trimming stripped 1 base from V and 4 bases from J, with 12 bases between. The CDR3 DNA reads as TGCGCCAGCAGCCAAGGACAGGGAGGGTCAGATACGCAGTATTTT. It is translated as CASSQGQGGSDTQYF.

This clonotype occurred a few times. V gene TRBV24-1 combines with J gene TRBJ2-4, with 7 bases matching TRBD1. The CDR3 covers 18 residues. The V gene's germline CDR1 is KGHDR and CDR2 SFDVKD. V trimming: 10 bases; J trimming: 0 bases; junction bases outside the gene matches: 17. The DNA of the CDR3 is TGTGCCACTATCTCCGACAGGGCATTTGTTCTAGCCAAAAACATTCAGTACTTC. Its protein product is CATISDRAFVLAKNIQYF.

This clonotype has just a few counts. J is TRBJ2-7 and V is TRBV4-1, with TRBD1 identical over 7 bases. Germline CDR1 is MGHRA and CDR2 is YSYEKL. The V gene end was trimmed by 0 bases and the J gene end by 0 bases; junction bases not matched to a gene: 5. This CDR3 is 16 amino acids long. The CDR3 nucleotides are TGCGCCAGCAGCCAAGATCTCACAGGGGTCTCCTACGAGCAGTACTTC. Translating it yields CASSQDLTGVSYEQYF.

There are a few counts of this clonotype. J is TRBJ2-7 and V is TRBV28, with 7 bases aligning to TRBD2. After removal of 5 bases from V and 0 bases from J, the junction contained 7 bases not matched to a gene. This CDR3 spans 15 amino acids. Germline V lookup: CDR1 MDHEN, CDR2 SYDVKM. CDR3 nucleotide sequence: TGTGCCAGCAGTGTCCTTGGGACTATCTCCTACGAGCAGTACTTC. It translates to CASSVLGTISYEQYF.

This clonotype was found many times. The chain couples TRBV29-1 to TRBJ2-7; 7 bases map to TRBD2. Germline V gives CDR1 SQVTM, CDR2 ANQGSEA. The CDR3 has 16 amino acids. The V gene end was trimmed by 4 bases and the J gene end by 7 bases; junction bases not matched to a gene: 19. CDR3 in amino acids: CSVVGASGTLVGEQYF. DNA for the CDR3: TGCAGCGTTGTTGGGGCAAGCGGGACCCTTGTGGGGGAGCAGTACTTC.

This clonotype was recorded a few times. The chain uses TRBV28 and TRBJ2-3; D unresolved. CDR1 is MDHEN and CDR2 is SYDVKM in the germline V gene. The CDR3 runs to 16 residues. With 2 bases removed from V and 1 base from J, the gap between germline ends came to 13 bases. The CDR3 reads CASSLTVFSRTDTQYF. For the CDR3, the DNA is TGTGCCAGCAGTTTAACAGTGTTTTCCCGCACAGATACGCAGTATTTT.

This clonotype has at least ten counts. The chain uses TRBV28 and TRBJ2-4, with 7 bases aligning to TRBD1. The CDR3 contains 13 residues. CDR1 and CDR2 (germline): MDHEN, SYDVKM. V lost 9 bases to trimming and J lost 4 bases; unmatched junction nucleotides: 6. The CDR3 sequence: CASQTGVKNIQYF. CDR3 in DNA: TGTGCCAGTCAAACAGGGGTTAAAAACATTCAGTACTTC.

The J gene is TRBJ2-1, the V gene TRBV25-1, with a possible D match to TRBD1 (5 bases). The CDR3 covers 14 residues. The V gene's germline CDR1 is MGHDK and CDR2 SYGVNS. V lost 5 bases, J lost 6 bases, and 14 bases lay in between. CDR3 in amino acids: CASSLTGASNEQFF. The CDR3, as DNA: TGTGCCAGCAGTCTAACTGGGGCTTCCAATGAGCAGTTCTTC.

J is TRBJ2-5 and V is TRBV5-1; D is ambiguous. CDR1 and CDR2 (germline): SGHRS, YFSETQ. This CDR3 comprises 13 residues. Trimming stripped 0 bases from V and 5 bases from J, with 8 bases between. The CDR3 DNA reads as TGCGCCAGCAGCTTGGTAGGGTCGGAGACCCAGTACTTC. The encoded protein is CASSLVGSETQYF.

A few counts support this clonotype. This chain joins TRBV28 and TRBJ2-1; 9 bases are a match to TRBD2. Germline lookup yields CDR1 MDHEN and CDR2 SYDVKM. V shed 2 bases, J shed 4 bases, and the junction held 9 bases outside the gene matches. CDR3 length: 17 residues. The chain's CDR3 is CASSLRSGRLPYNEQFF. The DNA of the CDR3 is TGTGCCAGCAGTTTACGTAGCGGGAGACTCCCTTACAATGAGCAGTTCTTC. The full variable domain, in which reference TRBV28 and TRBJ2-1 provide the parts outside the CDR3, is DVKVTQSSRYLVKRTGEKVFLECVQDMDHENMFWYRQDPGLGLRLIYFSYDVKMKEKGDIPEGYSVSREKKERFSLILESASTNQTSMYLCASSLRSGRLPYNEQFFGPGTRLTVL.

This clonotype was detected once. The gene calls are TRBV18 and TRBJ2-1; 8 nucleotides align to TRBD2. CDR1 is KGHSH and CDR2 is LQKENI in the germline V gene. The J segment lost 9 bases and the V segment lost 3 bases, leaving 7 bases of the junction unmatched. CDR3 length equals 14 residues. CDR3 DNA: TGTGCCAGCTCACCTACGACTAGCGCCGGTGAGCAGTTCTTC. The encoded protein is CASSPTTSAGEQFF. The whole variable domain, filled in from reference TRBV18 and TRBJ2-1, reads NAGVMQNPRHLVRRRGQEARLRCSPMKGHSHVYWYRQLPEEGLKFMVYLQKENIIDESGMPKERFSAEFPKEGPSILRIQQVVRGDSAAYFCASSPTTSAGEQFFGPGTRLTVL.